The clone carrying this T cell receptor beta chain showed up many times. The data were obtained in a study of blood T cells in healthy people across ages. The authors ran a second PCR of roughly 7 to 11 cycles using a sample-barcoded 5' primer and a J-beta primer mix. TCRdb redid the calling of the 5' RACE reads with MiXCR, one entry per CDR3 protein. The data contain hundreds of thousands of distinct CDR3 sequences, around 31% of them singletons. This receptor was identified in a woman older than 75 in good health. The specimen sequenced was blood.

CDR3 in DNA: TGTGCCAGCAGGGGATGGGACGGGGATTCACCCCTCCACTTT. Its translation is CASRGWDGDSPLHF. V gene TRBV3-1 combines with J gene TRBJ1-6, with TRBD1 as a possible D gene (5 bases). CDR1 and CDR2 (germline): LGHDT, YNNKEL (reference sequence). The CDR3 totals 14 residues. Trimming pared 6 bases from V and 8 bases from J, leaving 14 bases between. Combining the CDR3 with reference TRBV3-1 and TRBJ1-6 gives the whole variable domain DTAVSQTPKYLVTQMGNDKSIKCEQNLGHDTMYWYKQDSKKFLKIMFSYNNKELIINETVPNRFSPKSPDKAHLNLHINSLELGDSAVYFCASRGWDGDSPLHFGNGTRLTVT.